This T cell receptor beta chain emerged from a study of early stage breast cancer tumors. Whole-study context: Twelve of the 16 invasive tumors were ER+, PR+ and HER2-.

Only in-frame clones appear in the TCRdb table, and some are missing; sequencing was by immunoSEQ multiplex PCR. This sample carries around 48,000 clones, just over 90% of them seen once, and the ten largest clones take around 5%. CDR1 WNHNN and CDR2 SYGVQD come from the germline V gene (reference sequence). This CDR3 is 13 amino acids long. V lost 2 bases to trimming and J lost 9 bases, with 11 bases between them. The study, taken as a whole, reports: Compared with adjacent normal breast, tumors showed roughly 2.5-fold denser, more clonal T cells. Enriched TCRB sequences shared across patients were mostly commonly generated sequences.

Details on this clone: Its cognate antigen is unknown.

V is TRBV10-1 and J is TRBJ2-1, with TRBD2 as a possible D gene (6 bases). Source material: blood. This receptor was identified in a person between 65 and 79 years old with breast cancer. This CDR3 reads CASSEGLQSEQFF. DNA for the CDR3: TGCGCCAGCAGTGAGGGACTACAAAGTGAGCAGTTCTTC.